This T cell receptor beta chain was identified in a study of T cell repertoires in cytomegalovirus infection. Turning to the study itself: As its CMV epitopes, the study selected recently identified HLA-C-restricted and well-studied HLA-B-restricted targets.

TCRdb re-called the reads with MiXCR, one entry per CDR3 protein. The sample includes about 89,000 distinct CDR3 sequences, less than 30% of them seen just once. A note on this clonotype: Its matching antigen is unknown.

The CDR3 has 13 residues. Trimming took 7 bases from V and 0 from J, leaving 7 bases between them. Germline CDR1 SGHTA, CDR2 FQGNSA. The chain employs TRBV7-2 and TRBJ1-5; D gene unclear. The sequencing used CD8+ T cells from cultured PBMCs, collected from culture after CMV antigen stimulation. The source is a human donor in good health (CMV status not recorded). Some clones in this sample may be carry-over from other donors' samples. CDR3: CASKRDSNQPQHF. Written as DNA, the CDR3 is TGTGCCAGCAAAAGAGATAGCAATCAGCCCCAGCATTTT.